These 32 T cell receptor beta chains share one sample of origin, sequenced in a study of OX40 agonist ivuxolimab in advanced cancers. The protocol was immunoSEQ multiplex PCR, while the TCRdb copy is restricted to in-frame clones and leaves out a portion. The table includes tens of thousands of clones, 70% to 90% detected once. Sequenced here: CD4+ or CD8+ T cells sorted from blood, sampled in a trial of the OX40 agonist ivuxolimab. These receptors were collected from an adult with an advanced solid tumor such as melanoma, head and neck, liver or kidney cancer.

The V gene is TRBV13, the J gene TRBJ2-5; 12 bases map to TRBD2. The trim removed 5 bases at V and 2 bases at J, leaving 15 bases unmatched. Germline V gives CDR1 PRHDT, CDR2 FYEKMQ (reference sequence). The CDR3 is 19 residues long. CDR3 DNA sequence: TGTGCCAGCAGCACAAAAAGACTAGCGGGAGTTATGTCTCAAGAGACCCAGTACTTC. This encodes CASSTKRLAGVMSQETQYF. The variable domain in full, completed from reference TRBV13 and TRBJ2-5, reads AAGVIQSPRHLIKEKRETATLKCYPIPRHDTVYWYQQGPGQDPQFLISFYEKMQSDKGSIPDRFSAQQFSDYHSELNMSSLELGDSALYFCASSTKRLAGVMSQETQYFGPGTRLLVL.

This chain joins TRBV11-2 and TRBJ2-1, with D possibly TRBD2 on 5 matching bases. The CDR3 is made up of 15 amino acids. Trimming shortened V by 2 bases and J by 0 bases, and 8 bases separated the two germline ends. Germline CDR1 reads SGHAT; CDR2 reads FQNNGV. CDR3 coding DNA: TGTGCCAGCAGCTTAAGCGGCGCCTCCTACAATGAGCAGTTCTTC. Amino acids: CASSLSGASYNEQFF.

This clone appeared once. This rearrangement joins TRBV2 to TRBJ2-3; 12 bases are shared with TRBD2. Germline V gene data show CDR1 as SNHLY and CDR2 as FYNNEI. J was trimmed by 0 bases and V by 3 bases; bases with no gene match: 4. The CDR3 spans 17 residues. The CDR3 DNA is TGTGCCAGCAGTGAGTTGACTAGCGGGAGTAGCACAGATACGCAGTATTTT. Translated, it gives CASSELTSGSSTDTQYF.

The gene calls are TRBV7-9 and TRBJ2-1; D is perhaps TRBD1 (6 bases). The CDR3 covers 16 residues. In germline, CDR1 is SEHNR, CDR2 FQNEAQ (reference sequence). Trimming removed 3 bases at V and 0 bases at J, with 12 bases between. CDR3 sequence (DNA): TGTGCCAGCAGCTTTGGGGGCTGGAGCTCCTACAATGAGCAGTTCTTC. The encoded protein is CASSFGGWSSYNEQFF.

This clone was counted between two and nine times. As DNA, the CDR3 is TGTGCCAGCAGCCAAGTACGGGTAGGGCATGAGCAGTTCTTC. Translation: CASSQVRVGHEQFF. The chain joins TRBV14 to TRBJ2-1; D is unresolved. From germline, CDR1 is SGHDN and CDR2 FVKESK. V lost 1 base and J lost 8, with 12 bases in between. CDR3 length: 14 residues.

The chain joins TRBV7-9 to TRBJ1-1; unclear D gene. The CDR3 totals 14 residues. Germline V CDR1 and CDR2: SEHNR, FQNEAQ (reference sequence). V lost 5 bases to trimming and J lost 6 bases, with 16 bases between them. The CDR3 loop reads CASSPPRGNAEAFF. The CDR3 region has the DNA TGTGCCAGCAGCCCCCCCCGAGGTAACGCTGAAGCTTTCTTT.

J is TRBJ2-7 and V is TRBV7-9; 7 bases agree with TRBD1. The V gene end was trimmed by 5 bases and the J gene end by 7 bases; junction bases not matched to a gene: 8. Germline lookup yields CDR1 SEHNR and CDR2 FQNEAQ (reference sequence). The CDR3 loop spans 13 amino acids. This CDR3 reads CASSSGQALEQYF. The CDR3 DNA reads TGTGCCAGCAGCAGCGGACAGGCTTTAGAGCAGTACTTC.

This clone appeared a single time. The chain is built from TRBV27 and TRBJ2-7, with D perhaps TRBD2 (5 bases). The CDR3 has 13 residues. The V end lost 1 base, the J end lost 5 bases, and 9 bases lay between the germline ends. The germline V gene encodes CDR1 MNHEY and CDR2 SMNVEV (reference sequence). DNA of the CDR3: TGTGCCAGCAGTTTATTGGCCGGGGACGAGCAGTACTTC. Protein: CASSLLAGDEQYF.

The chain couples TRBV19 to TRBJ2-1; a possible D gene is TRBD1 (6 bases). Germline V gene sequence: CDR1 LNHDA, CDR2 SQIVND (reference sequence). V was cut by 3 bases and J by 5 bases, with 14 bases left in between. The CDR3 length is 15 residues. The CDR3: CASSMSPGQNNEQFF. In nucleotides, the CDR3 is TGTGCCAGTAGTATGTCCCCCGGACAGAACAATGAGCAGTTCTTC.

This chain joins TRBV5-1 and TRBJ2-7; perhaps TRBD1 as D (6 bases). In germline, CDR1 is SGHRS, CDR2 YFSETQ. Trimming shortened V by 1 base and J by 4 bases, and 9 bases separated the two germline ends. This CDR3 comprises 13 residues. CDR3 sequence reads: CASSLTTGYEQYF. As DNA, the CDR3 is TGCGCCAGCAGCTTGACCACAGGGTACGAGCAGTACTTC.

The V and J genes are TRBV4-3 and TRBJ2-1, with D unresolved. Deletions cut 0 bases from V and 10 bases from J, with 7 bases between. The germline gives CDR1 LGHNA, CDR2 YSLEER. The CDR3 runs to 12 residues. The CDR3 bases are TGCGCCAGCAGCCAAGAGGGTTTGGAGCAGTTCTTC. Residues: CASSQEGLEQFF.

V gene TRBV10-3 combines with J gene TRBJ2-7; TRBD2 aligns across 9 bases. The CDR3 is 15 residues long. The germline V gene has CDR1 ENHRY and CDR2 SYGVKD. The ends lost 2 bases at V and 2 bases at J; junction bases unmatched: 4. The CDR3 spells CAISETSGPTYEQYF. The CDR3 DNA reads as TGTGCCATCAGTGAGACTAGCGGGCCCACCTACGAGCAGTACTTC.

In this sample, this clone turned up once. The rearrangement joins TRBV19 to TRBJ2-3; 8 positions match TRBD2. Germline CDR1 reads LNHDA; CDR2 reads SQIVND (reference sequence). V lost 9 bases and J lost 5; bases outside the gene matches: 13. This CDR3 is 15 amino acids long. CDR3 loop: CASQSYREGKDTQYF. DNA of the CDR3: TGTGCCAGCCAGTCGTACCGGGAGGGCAAAGATACGCAGTATTTT. Full variable domain (rest looked up from reference TRBV19 and TRBJ2-3): DGGITQSPKYLFRKEGQNVTLSCEQNLNHDAMYWYRQDPGQGLRLIYYSQIVNDFQKGDIAEGYSVSREKKESFPLTVTSAQKNPTAFYLCASQSYREGKDTQYFGPGTRLTVL.

The gene calls are TRBV4-2 and TRBJ2-1, with unresolved D. Germline-derived CDR1 and CDR2 are LGHNA and YNFKEQ. This CDR3 contains 18 residues. V was clipped by 0 bases and J by 0 bases, with 15 bases between them. This CDR3 reads CASSQEAPTSSSYNEQFF. The CDR3 nucleotides read TGTGCCAGCAGCCAAGAAGCACCCACCTCGAGCTCCTACAATGAGCAGTTCTTC.

V gene TRBV27 combines with J gene TRBJ1-1; perhaps TRBD1 as D (5 bases). CDR1 is MNHEY, CDR2 SMNVEV, per germline (reference sequence). Trimming took off 2 bases at V and 1 base at J, with 17 bases between the two ends. This CDR3 spans 17 amino acids. The CDR3 region is CASSLLWEAGTNTEAFF. The CDR3 bases are TGTGCCAGCAGTTTACTATGGGAAGCGGGGACGAACACTGAAGCTTTCTTT.

This chain joins TRBV11-2 and TRBJ1-1, with D unresolved. CDR3 size: 13 residues. In germline, CDR1 is SGHAT, CDR2 FQNNGV. Deletions cut 5 bases from V and 4 bases from J, with 11 bases between. CDR3 nucleotides: TGTGCCAGCAGCGACGGGCTCAGCACTGAAGCTTTCTTT. Translation gives CASSDGLSTEAFF. Full variable domain (rest looked up from reference TRBV11-2 and TRBJ1-1): EAGVAQSPRYKIIEKRQSVAFWCNPISGHATLYWYQQILGQGPKLLIQFQNNGVVDDSQLPKDRFSAERLKGVDSTLKIQPAKLEDSAVYLCASSDGLSTEAFFGQGTRLTVV.

The chain has TRBV7-9 and TRBJ2-2; tentatively, D is TRBD2 (6 bases). Germline CDR1 reads SEHNR; CDR2 reads FQNEAQ (reference sequence). V was shortened by 5 bases and J by 5 bases, with 21 bases between the two germline ends. The CDR3 is made up of 17 amino acids. The CDR3 sequence is CASSPRGQGGGTGELFF. As DNA, the CDR3 is TGTGCCAGCAGCCCGCGTGGGCAGGGAGGAGGAACCGGGGAGCTGTTTTTT.

The V and J genes are TRBV7-9 and TRBJ2-7, with TRBD1 as a possible D gene (6 bases). The CDR3 length is 15 residues. V lost 0 bases to trimming and J lost 2 bases, with 11 bases between them. Germline V gives CDR1 SEHNR, CDR2 FQNEAQ (reference sequence). In DNA, the CDR3 is TGTGCCAGCAGCTTAGCACCGGGACACACCTACGAGCAGTACTTC. This translates into CASSLAPGHTYEQYF.

The rearrangement joins TRBV19 to TRBJ2-3; D gene unclear. CDR1 is LNHDA and CDR2 is SQIVND in the germline V gene (reference sequence). The CDR3 is 14 residues long. With 4 bases removed from V and 5 bases from J, the gap between germline ends came to 13 bases. The DNA of the CDR3 is TGTGCCAGTAGTAGGGTGGGGTTGAAAGATACGCAGTATTTT. It codes for CASSRVGLKDTQYF. The variable domain in full, completed from reference TRBV19 and TRBJ2-3, reads DGGITQSPKYLFRKEGQNVTLSCEQNLNHDAMYWYRQDPGQGLRLIYYSQIVNDFQKGDIAEGYSVSREKKESFPLTVTSAQKNPTAFYLCASSRVGLKDTQYFGPGTRLTVL.

The CDR3 coding sequence is TGTGCCGCAGCGGGGCTCAGGGATACGCAGTATTTT. Translated, it gives CAAAGLRDTQYF. The chain carries TRBV28 and TRBJ2-3, with TRBD2 matching over 7 bases. CDR1 and CDR2 from the germline V gene are MDHEN and SYDVKM. The J segment lost 6 bases and the V segment lost 11 bases, leaving 8 bases of the junction unmatched. There are 12 residues in the CDR3.

V and J are TRBV19 and TRBJ2-3; unclear D gene. There are 13 residues in the CDR3. V dropped 1 base and J dropped 1 base, with 3 bases sitting between them. Germline V gene lookup returns CDR1 LNHDA and CDR2 SQIVND (reference sequence). The CDR3 DNA is TGTGCCAGTAGTATAGCGGGCACAGATACGCAGTATTTT. Translated: CASSIAGTDTQYF.

The chain employs TRBV28 and TRBJ2-3, with TRBD2 identical over 14 bases. V dropped 2 bases and J dropped 6; count of bases not matched to a gene: 4. There are 16 residues in the CDR3. CDR1 MDHEN and CDR2 SYDVKM come from the germline V gene. DNA of the CDR3: TGTGCCAGCAGTTTAGGGACTAGCGGGAGAGGGGATACGCAGTATTTT. Its translation: CASSLGTSGRGDTQYF.

The sample holds one count of this clone. V usage is TRBV28 and J usage is TRBJ2-1; possible D gene TRBD2, 7 bases. V was shortened by 3 bases and J by 4 bases, with 13 bases between the two germline ends. Germline V gene sequence: CDR1 MDHEN, CDR2 SYDVKM. The CDR3 totals 15 residues. The DNA of the CDR3 is TGTGCCAGCAGTTTTGGGGGCGGGAGATACAATGAGCAGTTCTTC. Translating it yields CASSFGGGRYNEQFF.

With respect to this clone: Here the CDR3 omits its conserved ending phenylalanine or tryptophan, so a read error is the likely source. Because the CDR3's place on the DNA is in doubt, the DNA is left out and the CDR3 is given as listed by TCRdb. V usage is TRBV6-7 and J usage is TRBJ2-7; TRBD2, the D gene given by the table, was not confirmed from the DNA. TRBV6-7 is designated an ORF whose function remains uncertain. The CDR3 region is 11 residues in length, termini included. The CDR3 sequence: CASSYPKEGSS.

The rearrangement uses TRBV28 and TRBJ2-1; 8 nucleotides align to TRBD2. Germline CDR1 reads MDHEN; CDR2 reads SYDVKM. Germline trimming cut 3 bases from V and 4 bases from J; bases unmatched to any gene: 8. The CDR3 extends over 16 amino acids. The CDR3 loop reads CASSFFYAGGYNEQFF. In DNA, the CDR3 is TGTGCCAGCAGTTTCTTTTACGCGGGAGGATACAATGAGCAGTTCTTC.

This clone was seen a few times. The CDR3 loop reads CASSQENPGQGAEKLFF. DNA for the CDR3: TGTGCCAGCAGCCAAGAGAATCCGGGACAGGGGGCAGAAAAACTGTTTTTT. The chain is built from TRBV4-2 and TRBJ1-4, with 12 bases fitting TRBD1. After removal of 0 bases from V and 8 bases from J, the junction contained 7 bases not matched to a gene. Germline CDR1 reads LGHNA; CDR2 reads YNFKEQ. The length of the CDR3 is 17 residues.

V is TRBV7-2 and J is TRBJ2-1, with D maybe TRBD1 (6 bases). Deletions cut 1 base from V and 4 bases from J, with 14 bases between. This CDR3 region has 16 residues. CDR1 and CDR2 from the germline V gene are SGHTA and FQGNSA. This CDR3 reads CASSLDAGAVYNEQFF. CDR3 nucleotides: TGTGCCAGCAGCTTAGATGCAGGGGCGGTTTACAATGAGCAGTTCTTC.

The chain links TRBV7-9 to TRBJ2-1; 10 positions agree with TRBD2. Losses at the gene ends were 4 bases for V and 3 bases for J; bases not matched to a gene: 3. This CDR3 spans 15 amino acids. Germline lookup yields CDR1 SEHNR and CDR2 FQNEAQ (reference sequence). DNA for the CDR3: TGTGCCAGCAGCTCTGGGACTAGCGTCTACAATGAGCAGTTCTTC. As protein: CASSSGTSVYNEQFF. Complete variable domain (other parts from reference TRBV7-9 and TRBJ2-1): DTGVSQNPRHKITKRGQNVTFRCDPISEHNRLYWYRQTLGQGPEFLTYFQNEAQLEKSRLLSDRFSAERPKGSFSTLEIQRTEQGDSAMYLCASSSGTSVYNEQFFGPGTRLTVL.

CDR3 protein: CSVTHMGPSYEQYF. CDR3 sequence (DNA): TGCAGCGTGACCCATATGGGCCCCTCCTACGAGCAGTACTTC. The chain carries TRBV29-1 and TRBJ2-7; no clear D gene. V was clipped by 6 bases and J by 0 bases, with 15 bases between them. CDR3 length equals 14 residues. The germline gives CDR1 SQVTM, CDR2 ANQGSEA.

The chain employs TRBV7-8 and TRBJ2-1; the D is unclear. The germline gives CDR1 SGHVS, CDR2 FQNEAQ. Trimming removed 7 bases from V and 9 bases from J, with 16 bases in between. This CDR3 has 13 residues. The CDR3 region is CASTPNFGSEQFF. CDR3 DNA: TGTGCCAGCACCCCCAATTTCGGGTCTGAGCAGTTCTTC.

V usage is TRBV21-1 and J usage is TRBJ2-5; the D call of TRBD1 is as the table states it, not checked on the DNA. TRBV21-1 is listed as a pseudogene. CDR3 length equals 14 residues. CDR3 in DNA: TGTGCCAGCAGCAAAAGGGGGCCCGGGCGGACCCAGTACTTC. It translates to CASSKRGPGRTQYF.

V gene TRBV28 combines with J gene TRBJ2-3, with a possible D match to TRBD1 (5 bases). This CDR3 region has 14 residues. V dropped 7 bases and J dropped 8 bases, with 19 bases sitting between them. CDR1 and CDR2 from the germline V gene are MDHEN and SYDVKM. The CDR3 protein is CASTPALRRGTQYF. Here the CDR3 DNA reads TGTGCCAGCACCCCAGCACTTAGAAGGGGTACGCAGTATTTT.